This entry lists 31 T cell receptor beta chains sequenced from one sample in a study of cytomegalovirus exposure and HLA in healthy donors. Only in-frame clones appear in the TCRdb table, and some are missing; sequencing was by immunoSEQ multiplex PCR. The table has approximately 200,000 clones, roughly 80% seen once. What was sequenced was PBMCs. Receptors originate from a young man in good health and CMV-seropositive.

This rearrangement joins TRBV30 to TRBJ1-5, with D tentatively TRBD1 (5 bases). Germline V gene data show CDR1 as GTSNPN and CDR2 as SVGIG (reference sequence). V shed 0 bases and J shed 1 base, with 10 bases lying between them. The CDR3 spans 15 residues. DNA for the CDR3: TGTGCCTGGAGTGTTGGTCAGGGAAGCAATCAGCCCCAGCATTTT. Its translation is CAWSVGQGSNQPQHF.

The rearrangement joins TRBV11-3 to TRBJ2-7; D possibly corresponds to TRBD1 (6 bases). Germline lookup yields CDR1 SGHNT and CDR2 YENEEA. The CDR3 runs 15 residues. V lost 2 bases and J lost 2, with 13 bases in between. The CDR3 region is CASSLLTGTAYEQYF. Here the CDR3 DNA reads TGTGCCAGCAGCTTATTAACAGGGACGGCCTACGAGCAGTACTTC.

This clone is a singleton in its sample. This chain connects TRBV2 to TRBJ1-3, with 7 bases matching TRBD1. The CDR3 has 15 amino acids. Per germline, CDR1 SNHLY and CDR2 FYNNEI. With V trimmed by 5 bases and J by 2 bases, 6 bases remained unmatched. The CDR3 coding sequence is TGTGCCAGCAGTATAACCGGGACAGCTGGAAACACCATATATTTT. Protein sequence: CASSITGTAGNTIYF.

The chain has TRBV19 and TRBJ2-5; no clear D gene. In germline, CDR1 is LNHDA, CDR2 SQIVND (reference sequence). V lost 5 bases and J 2 bases, leaving 15 bases between the germline ends. The CDR3 contains 15 residues. CDR3 in DNA: TGTGCCAGTAGTCGACGTACAGATCTACAAGAGACCCAGTACTTC. It yields the protein CASSRRTDLQETQYF.

V gene TRBV30 combines with J gene TRBJ2-3, with 7 bases aligning to TRBD2. The V and J ends lost 2 bases and 2 bases, in that order; junction bases with no gene match: 10. This CDR3 is 16 amino acids long. Germline V lookup: CDR1 GTSNPN, CDR2 SVGIG (reference sequence). The CDR3: CAWSRSRTRDTDTQYF. The CDR3 DNA reads TGTGCCTGGAGTCGGTCTAGGACTAGGGACACAGATACGCAGTATTTT.

J is TRBJ1-2 and V is TRBV7-2; 10 bases map to TRBD1. Germline CDR1 and CDR2: SGHTA and FQGNSA. The V segment lost 5 bases and the J segment 5 bases; nucleotides outside the gene matches: 5. This CDR3 has 14 amino acids. This CDR3 reads CASSLWTGGYGYTF. The CDR3 bases are TGTGCCAGCAGCCTTTGGACAGGGGGATATGGCTACACCTTC.

The chain carries TRBV4-2 and TRBJ2-3; 7 nucleotides line up with TRBD2. Germline lookup yields CDR1 LGHNA and CDR2 YNFKEQ. This CDR3 spans 17 amino acids. After removal of 5 bases from V and 0 bases from J, the junction contained 11 bases not matched to a gene. CDR3 sequence reads: CASSSPNGRPSTDTQYF. The DNA for the CDR3 is TGTGCCAGCAGCTCCCCCAACGGGAGGCCTAGCACAGATACGCAGTATTTT.

The chain uses TRBV19 and TRBJ2-7; D call uncertain. Germline assignment: CDR1 LNHDA and CDR2 SQIVND (reference sequence). The CDR3 contains 13 residues. Trimming shortened V by 4 bases and J by 3 bases, and 10 bases separated the two germline ends. In nucleotides, the CDR3 is TGTGCCAGTAGTACAACTACTAACTACGAGCAGTACTTC. Protein product: CASSTTTNYEQYF.

CDR3 residues: CASSVGQGAYNQPQHF. The CDR3, as DNA: TGTGCCAGCAGCGTTGGACAGGGGGCGTACAATCAGCCCCAGCATTTT. The chain carries TRBV2 and TRBJ1-5; TRBD1 agrees at 11 bases. Germline CDR1 is SNHLY and CDR2 is FYNNEI. CDR3 length: 16 residues. V lost 6 bases, J lost 3 bases, and 7 bases stayed unmatched.

This chain connects TRBV19 to TRBJ1-5; 10 positions match TRBD1. Germline loops: CDR1 LNHDA, CDR2 SQIVND (reference sequence). V trimming: 3 bases; J trimming: 2 bases; junction bases outside the gene matches: 7. The CDR3 spans 17 residues. CDR3 residues: CASSMGQGIGGNQPQHF. CDR3 DNA sequence: TGTGCCAGTAGTATGGGACAGGGGATCGGCGGCAATCAGCCCCAGCATTTT. Full variable domain (missing parts from reference TRBV19 and TRBJ1-5): DGGITQSPKYLFRKEGQNVTLSCEQNLNHDAMYWYRQDPGQGLRLIYYSQIVNDFQKGDIAEGYSVSREKKESFPLTVTSAQKNPTAFYLCASSMGQGIGGNQPQHFGDGTRLSIL.

V and J are TRBV4-1 and TRBJ2-7, with D possibly matching TRBD1 (6 bases). In germline, CDR1 is MGHRA, CDR2 YSYEKL. The CDR3 is made up of 13 amino acids. Trimming pared 1 base from V and 3 bases from J, leaving 7 bases between. The CDR3 coding sequence is TGCGCCAGCAGCCAAGGGACAGTCTACGAGCAGTACTTC. Encoded protein: CASSQGTVYEQYF.

This sequence joins TRBV29-1 and TRBJ2-5; 8 nucleotides align to TRBD1. The CDR3 sequence is 15 residues long. CDR1 SQVTM and CDR2 ANQGSEA come from the germline V gene. V shed 1 base and J 4 bases; nucleotides not matched to a gene: 8. CDR3 sequence (DNA): TGCAGCGTTGAAGTTTCAGGGGGCCGGGGAGAGACCCAGTACTTC. Protein product: CSVEVSGGRGETQYF.

V usage is TRBV9 and J usage is TRBJ2-7; 9 bases match TRBD2. With V trimmed by 4 bases and J by 7 bases, 15 bases remained unmatched. The CDR3 sequence is 16 residues long. Germline V gene lookup returns CDR1 SGDLS and CDR2 YYNGEE. The CDR3 here is CASSPRGSGSSGEQYF. As DNA, the CDR3 is TGTGCCAGCAGCCCTCGTGGTAGCGGGAGTTCGGGTGAGCAGTACTTC.

The chain recombines TRBV7-6 with TRBJ2-7; D is possibly TRBD1 (5 bases). From germline, CDR1 is SGHVS and CDR2 FNYEAQ. This CDR3 spans 13 amino acids. V was trimmed by 6 bases and J by 0 bases, leaving 9 bases between them. CDR3 sequence: CASRQGSSYEQYF. The DNA of the CDR3 is TGTGCCAGCAGGCAGGGTAGCTCCTACGAGCAGTACTTC.

The rearrangement joins TRBV30 to TRBJ2-4; D possibly corresponds to TRBD2 (5 bases). V lost 2 bases to trimming and J lost 10 bases, with 9 bases between them. The length of the CDR3 is 11 residues. CDR1 and CDR2 (germline): GTSNPN, SVGIG (reference sequence). CDR3 in amino acids: CAWSLTGIQYF. CDR3 sequence (DNA): TGTGCCTGGAGTCTCACGGGAATTCAGTACTTC.

The CDR3 here is CASRAGLVKEWLFF. In DNA, the CDR3 is TGCGCCAGCAGGGCCGGACTAGTAAAGGAGTGGCTGTTTTTT. This rearrangement joins TRBV10-2 to TRBJ2-2, with 7 bases lining up with TRBD2. V lost 6 bases, J lost 13 bases, and 14 bases stayed unmatched. The CDR3 consists of 14 residues. The germline CDR1 and CDR2 sequences are WSHSY and SAAADI.

This chain links TRBV10-3 with TRBJ1-1, with D maybe TRBD1 (5 bases). The germline gives CDR1 ENHRY, CDR2 SYGVKD. V was pared by 6 bases and J by 2 bases, with 13 bases between. The CDR3 is 14 amino acids. CDR3 DNA: TGTGCCATCAGCCACGACAGTCTTAACACTGAAGCTTTCTTT. This gives the protein CAISHDSLNTEAFF.

The rearrangement uses TRBV27 and TRBJ1-1, with a weak D call TRBD1 (5 bases). The CDR3 sequence is 13 residues long. CDR1 and CDR2 (germline): MNHEY, SMNVEV (reference sequence). Trimming pared 6 bases from V and 0 bases from J, leaving 8 bases between. CDR3 sequence (DNA): TGTGCCAGCAGCCGGGGGTTGAACACTGAAGCTTTCTTT. Encoded protein: CASSRGLNTEAFF.

The chain uses TRBV11-2 and TRBJ2-7; D possibly corresponds to TRBD1 (5 bases). V lost 4 bases to trimming and J lost 7 bases, with 11 bases between them. CDR1 is SGHAT, CDR2 FQNNGV, per germline. CDR3 length: 12 residues. The CDR3 sequence: CASSSGPGEQYF. The DNA for the CDR3 is TGTGCCAGCAGCTCGGGTCCAGGGGAGCAGTACTTC.

In its sample, this clone was seen once. This chain uses TRBV9 with TRBJ1-1, with D unclear. The CDR3 consists of 15 residues. With 4 bases removed from V and 3 bases from J, the gap between germline ends came to 16 bases. Germline loops: CDR1 SGDLS, CDR2 YYNGEE. Written as DNA, the CDR3 is TGTGCCAGCAGCCTTCGGGGATTAATGGACACTGAAGCTTTCTTT. It specifies CASSLRGLMDTEAFF.

This clone was counted between two and nine times. The rearrangement uses TRBV7-3 and TRBJ2-1, with TRBD2 identical over 11 bases. The ends lost 5 bases at V and 8 bases at J; junction bases unmatched: 2. Germline V gene lookup returns CDR1 SGHTA and CDR2 FQGTGA. The CDR3 totals 13 residues. The CDR3 DNA reads TGTGCCAGCAGCGAACTAGCGGGAGATGAGCAGTTCTTC. Protein: CASSELAGDEQFF.

The chain couples TRBV5-4 to TRBJ2-7; 13 nucleotides align to TRBD2. Per germline, CDR1 SGHNT and CDR2 YYREEE (reference sequence). The V gene end was trimmed by 3 bases and the J gene end by 3 bases; junction bases not matched to a gene: 6. The CDR3 totals 16 residues. The CDR3 DNA reads TGTGCCAGCAGCTCGGGCCGGACTAGCGGGAGCTACGAGCAGTACTTC. Translation: CASSSGRTSGSYEQYF.

The chain employs TRBV28 and TRBJ2-5; TRBD2 matches 9 bases. With V trimmed by 2 bases and J by 5 bases, 9 bases remained unmatched. This CDR3 has 16 residues. In germline, CDR1 is MDHEN, CDR2 SYDVKM. CDR3 protein: CASSLLLAGSGETQYF. The DNA of the CDR3 is TGTGCCAGCAGTTTACTGCTAGCGGGATCGGGGGAGACCCAGTACTTC.

This chain joins TRBV7-2 and TRBJ2-7; 11 bases are shared with TRBD1. This CDR3 is built from 18 residues. The trim removed 4 bases at V and 1 base at J, leaving 12 bases unmatched. Germline V lookup: CDR1 SGHTA, CDR2 FQGNSA. Here the CDR3 DNA reads TGTGCCAGCAGCTCGCGGACAGGGGGCCTTACTACGTCCTACGAGCAGTACTTC. This gives the protein CASSSRTGGLTTSYEQYF.

This chain joins TRBV19 and TRBJ1-2; D is unclear. CDR3 length: 14 amino acids. CDR1 is LNHDA and CDR2 is SQIVND in the germline V gene (reference sequence). Trimming left V 3 bases short and J 5 bases short, with 13 bases between. The DNA of the CDR3 is TGTGCCAGTAGTATTAGGGTCGGGGATTATGGCTACACCTTC. Its protein is CASSIRVGDYGYTF.

This chain joins TRBV6-6 and TRBJ2-7; D perhaps matches TRBD2 (7 bases). Trimming removed 2 bases from V and 5 bases from J, with 19 bases in between. The CDR3 spans 16 residues. Per germline, CDR1 MNHNY and CDR2 SVGAGI (reference sequence). The CDR3 DNA sequence: TGTGCCAGCAGTTACGGAGGGGGGGCTGGTAGGGACGAGCAGTACTTC. It yields the protein CASSYGGGAGRDEQYF.

This chain connects TRBV27 to TRBJ2-7; maybe TRBD1 (6 bases). Germline CDR1 MNHEY, CDR2 SMNVEV (reference sequence). Trimming took 3 bases from V and 1 from J, leaving 13 bases between them. The CDR3 has 15 amino acids. The CDR3: CASSFSRGPSYEQYF. CDR3 sequence (DNA): TGTGCCAGCAGTTTCTCCAGGGGACCTTCCTACGAGCAGTACTTC.

In its sample, this clone was seen once. V gene TRBV9 combines with J gene TRBJ2-7; D perhaps matches TRBD1 (6 bases). The V end lost 3 bases, the J end lost 2 bases, and 12 bases lay between the germline ends. CDR3 length: 14 amino acids. The germline V gene encodes CDR1 SGDLS and CDR2 YYNGEE. This CDR3 reads CASSGGRNPYEQYF. DNA for the CDR3: TGTGCCAGCAGCGGGGGGCGGAATCCCTACGAGCAGTACTTC. Filled out from reference TRBV9 and TRBJ2-7, the complete variable domain reads DSGVTQTPKHLITATGQRVTLRCSPRSGDLSVYWYQQSLDQGLQFLIQYYNGEERAKGNILERFSAQQFPDLHSELNLSSLELGDSALYFCASSGGRNPYEQYFGPGTRLTVT.

The chain has TRBV6-6 and TRBJ1-1; the D gene is possibly TRBD1 (6 bases). Germline CDR1 MNHNY, CDR2 SVGAGI (reference sequence). CDR3 length: 12 amino acids. With 2 bases removed from V and 11 bases from J, the gap between germline ends came to 12 bases. The CDR3 region is CASSYEQGTAFF. CDR3 coding DNA: TGTGCCAGCAGTTACGAACAGGGAACGGCTTTCTTT.

J is TRBJ2-3 and V is TRBV30; 7 bases line up with TRBD2. V gave up 1 base and J gave up 1 base; unmatched junction bases: 2. Germline CDR1 and CDR2: GTSNPN and SVGIG (reference sequence). CDR3 length: 14 amino acids. CDR3: CAWSGGGGTDTQYF. The CDR3, as DNA: TGTGCCTGGAGTGGGGGGGGTGGCACAGATACGCAGTATTTT.

This CDR3 is CASSVDGTSGRYEQFF. The CDR3 coding sequence is TGTGCCAGCAGCGTAGATGGGACTAGCGGGAGGTACGAGCAGTTCTTC. The genes are TRBV9 and TRBJ2-1; 15 positions agree with TRBD2. The CDR3 sequence is 16 residues long. Germline-derived CDR1 and CDR2 are SGDLS and YYNGEE. J lost 10 bases, V lost 0 bases, and 5 bases had no gene match.